The 10 T cell receptor beta chains in this list originate from one sample, sequenced in a study of control samples from healthy donors and cancer patients. The assay was immunoSEQ multiplex PCR, and TCRdb's table has in-frame clones only and misses some. The table lists 98,000 or so clones, approximately 81% of them singletons. Sample: blood. The receptors were sampled from a woman younger than 45 in good health.

The V and J genes are TRBV12-5 and TRBJ2-3; 7 bases fit TRBD1. V was pared by 0 bases and J by 0 bases, with 6 bases of the junction left unmatched. The CDR3 runs 17 residues. CDR1 and CDR2 from the germline V gene are LGHNT and FRNRAP. CDR3 DNA sequence: TGTGCTAGTGGTTTGGTATTTAGGGGGCGAAGCACAGATACGCAGTATTTT. Translation gives CASGLVFRGRSTDTQYF.

Turning to this clone: At one boundary the junction diverges from the germline segment, which might be a read error. This CDR3 is also generated by other DNA sequences in the sample. This sequence joins TRBV5-1 and TRBJ2-3, with 8 bases that match TRBD1. The germline CDR1 and CDR2 sequences are SGHRS and YFSETQ. CDR3 length equals 14 residues. CDR3 coding DNA: TGTGCCAGCAGCTTGGGGCAGGGGGCCGATACGCAGTATTTT. The encoded protein is CASSLGQGADTQYF. The full variable domain, rest sourced from reference TRBV5-1 and TRBJ2-3, is KAGVTQTPRYLIKTRGQQVTLSCSPISGHRSVSWYQQTPGQGLQFLFEYFSETQRNKGNFPGRFSGRQFSNSRSEMNVSTLELGDSALYLCASSLGQGADTQYFGPGTRLTVL.

This rearrangement joins TRBV9 to TRBJ2-4; D is perhaps TRBD1 (5 bases). CDR1 and CDR2 from the germline V gene are SGDLS and YYNGEE. Between the trimmed V and J ends, which lost 0 bases and 0 bases, there was a span of 13 bases. The CDR3 contains 17 residues. CDR3 residues: CASSVGIGRGAKNIQYF. DNA for the CDR3: TGTGCCAGCAGCGTAGGAATAGGAAGGGGAGCCAAAAACATTCAGTACTTC. Looking up the rest from reference TRBV9 and TRBJ2-4 gives the full variable domain: DSGVTQTPKHLITATGQRVTLRCSPRSGDLSVYWYQQSLDQGLQFLIQYYNGEERAKGNILERFSAQQFPDLHSELNLSSLELGDSALYFCASSVGIGRGAKNIQYFGAGTRLSVL.

This clone was recorded a few times. The chain joins TRBV19 to TRBJ1-5; 7 bases agree with TRBD1. Germline V gene lookup returns CDR1 LNHDA and CDR2 SQIVND (reference sequence). The trim removed 4 bases at V and 5 bases at J, leaving 5 bases unmatched. The CDR3 contains 14 residues. The chain's CDR3 is CASSTTGRDQPQHF. For the CDR3, the DNA is TGTGCCAGTAGTACGACAGGGAGGGATCAGCCCCAGCATTTT.

V usage is TRBV7-9 and J usage is TRBJ1-5; a possible D gene is TRBD1 (5 bases). V lost 5 bases, J lost 7 bases, and 12 bases lay in between. Germline V gives CDR1 SEHNR, CDR2 FQNEAQ (reference sequence). The CDR3 has 13 residues. CDR3 in amino acids: CASSPGRGQPQHF. The CDR3 DNA reads TGTGCCAGCAGCCCTGGGAGGGGACAGCCCCAGCATTTT. The variable domain in full, completed from reference TRBV7-9 and TRBJ1-5, reads DTGVSQNPRHKITKRGQNVTFRCDPISEHNRLYWYRQTLGQGPEFLTYFQNEAQLEKSRLLSDRFSAERPKGSFSTLEIQRTEQGDSAMYLCASSPGRGQPQHFGDGTRLSIL.

CDR3 protein: CASSPSVKSYEQYF. CDR3 DNA sequence: TGTGCCAGTAGTCCTAGCGTAAAGTCCTACGAGCAGTACTTC. The chain recombines TRBV19 with TRBJ2-7; D may be TRBD2 (6 bases). The CDR3 has 14 amino acids. Germline V gives CDR1 LNHDA, CDR2 SQIVND (reference sequence). The V end lost 5 bases, the J end lost 1 base, and 12 bases lay between the germline ends.

The genes are TRBV5-6 and TRBJ1-1, with D uncertain. The germline gives CDR1 SGHDT, CDR2 YYEEEE. This CDR3 comprises 14 residues. V shed 2 bases and J shed 10 bases, with 18 bases lying between them. CDR3 in DNA: TGTGCCAGCAGCTTAGGCCACTTACGGGCGGGAGCTTTCTTT. It yields the protein CASSLGHLRAGAFF.

CDR3 bases: TGTGCCAGCAGTGTTAGGTCAGGAACTAATGAAAAACTGTTTTTT. This gives the protein CASSVRSGTNEKLFF. The J gene is TRBJ1-4, the V gene TRBV2; no clear D gene. CDR3 length equals 15 residues. In germline, CDR1 is SNHLY, CDR2 FYNNEI. V was trimmed by 4 bases and J by 1 base, leaving 10 bases between them.

V and J are TRBV7-6 and TRBJ2-5; D is unresolved. The germline V and J ends were trimmed by 1 base and 5 bases, with 8 bases remaining between them. The CDR3 has 13 amino acids. Germline V lookup: CDR1 SGHVS, CDR2 FNYEAQ. The CDR3 DNA is TGTGCCAGCAGCTTAGTATACGGGGAGACCCAGTACTTC. This codes for CASSLVYGETQYF. Using reference TRBV7-6 and TRBJ2-5 for the parts outside the CDR3, the full variable domain is GAGVSQSPRYKVTKRGQDVALRCDPISGHVSLYWYRQALGQGPEFLTYFNYEAQQDKSGLPNDRFSAERPEGSISTLTIQRTEQRDSAMYRCASSLVYGETQYFGPGTRLLVL.

This chain connects TRBV19 to TRBJ1-6, with D perhaps matching TRBD1 (6 bases). Looked up from germline, CDR1 is LNHDA and CDR2 is SQIVND (reference sequence). This CDR3 has 14 amino acids. V gave up 8 bases and J gave up 5 bases, with 13 bases separating them. The chain's CDR3 is CASGQSSDNSPLHF. The CDR3 DNA sequence: TGTGCCAGTGGACAGTCCTCTGATAATTCACCCCTCCACTTT.